This T cell receptor beta chain was found in a study of T cells in localized non-small cell lung cancer. V lost 3 bases and J lost 8; bases outside the gene matches: 7. The CDR3 has 14 residues. Germline values: CDR1 MDHEN, CDR2 SYDVKM. TCRdb keeps only in-frame clones here, not all; method: immunoSEQ multiplex PCR. The table records about 19,000 clones, about 93% of them present only once. This specimen was peripheral blood, taken before any cancer treatment. The clonotype comes from a male donor aged 60 or older with stage I squamous cell lung carcinoma. This chain uses TRBV28 with TRBJ2-1; 7 bases are shared with TRBD2. The CDR3 loop is CASSFLGGSYEQFF. DNA of the CDR3: TGTGCCAGCAGTTTTCTTGGCGGGAGCTATGAGCAGTTCTTC. Full variable domain (missing parts from reference TRBV28 and TRBJ2-1): DVKVTQSSRYLVKRTGEKVFLECVQDMDHENMFWYRQDPGLGLRLIYFSYDVKMKEKGDIPEGYSVSREKKERFSLILESASTNQTSMYLCASSFLGGSYEQFFGPGTRLTVL.